Below are 31 T cell receptor beta chains sequenced from a single sample in a study of PD-L1 blockade in urothelial cancer. Sequenced by immunoSEQ multiplex PCR; TCRdb stores in-frame clones only, minus some. The table includes 70,000 or so clones, 90% detected once. The time point denotes: pretreatment peripheral blood. The specimen was PBMCs, collected around atezolizumab (anti-PD-L1) treatment. These receptor sequences come from a man between 65 and 85 years old with urothelial cancer.

The genes are TRBV6-6 and TRBJ1-1, with D tentatively TRBD1 (6 bases). This CDR3 is 14 amino acids long. V gave up 6 bases and J gave up 1 base, with 12 bases separating them. CDR1 and CDR2 from the germline V gene are MNHNY and SVGAGI (reference sequence). Here the CDR3 reads CASRTGSSNTEAFF. CDR3 coding DNA: TGTGCCAGCAGGACAGGATCTTCGAACACTGAAGCTTTCTTT.

The chain joins TRBV5-1 to TRBJ1-3, with a possible D match to TRBD1 (5 bases). This CDR3 has 14 amino acids. Deletions cut 0 bases from V and 2 bases from J, with 6 bases between. Germline CDR1 is SGHRS and CDR2 is YFSETQ. CDR3 amino acids: CASSLVGAGNTIYF. The CDR3 DNA is TGCGCCAGCAGCTTGGTAGGGGCTGGAAACACCATATATTTT.

This clone was detected a few times. The rearrangement links TRBV7-9 to TRBJ2-5; 8 nucleotides match TRBD2. Germline CDR1 is SEHNR and CDR2 is FQNEAQ (reference sequence). The length of the CDR3 is 15 residues. V shed 6 bases and J 3 bases; nucleotides not matched to a gene: 9. DNA of the CDR3: TGTGCCAGCAGTCCCGGTCAGACTAGCGAAGAGACCCAGTACTTC. It codes for CASSPGQTSEETQYF.

This rearrangement joins TRBV28 to TRBJ1-1; D remains unclear. Per germline, CDR1 MDHEN and CDR2 SYDVKM. The CDR3 runs 13 residues. V was shortened by 6 bases and J by 0 bases, with 8 bases between the two germline ends. This CDR3 reads CASRGGLNTEAFF. DNA for the CDR3: TGTGCCAGCAGGGGAGGGTTGAACACTGAAGCTTTCTTT.

V is TRBV18 and J is TRBJ2-5; possibly TRBD1 for D (6 bases). The germline gives CDR1 KGHSH, CDR2 LQKENI. The V end was cut by 8 bases, the J end by 5 bases, with 15 bases between. The CDR3 is made up of 13 amino acids. CDR3 in DNA: TGTGCCAGCCACAGGGCCGCCGGTGAGACCCAGTACTTC. Translated: CASHRAAGETQYF.

The rearrangement links TRBV7-9 to TRBJ1-5; TRBD1 aligns across 9 bases. The CDR3 has 17 residues. J lost 0 bases, V lost 4 bases, and 7 bases had no gene match. The germline gives CDR1 SEHNR, CDR2 FQNEAQ (reference sequence). The CDR3 sequence: CASSYYGTGNSNQPQHF. The DNA for the CDR3 is TGTGCCAGCAGCTACTACGGGACAGGGAATAGCAATCAGCCCCAGCATTTT.

The chain links TRBV19 to TRBJ2-3, with TRBD2 identical over 8 bases. The J segment lost 3 bases and the V segment lost 4 bases, leaving 3 bases of the junction unmatched. Per germline, CDR1 LNHDA and CDR2 SQIVND (reference sequence). CDR3 length: 14 residues. The CDR3, as DNA: TGTGCCAGTAGTAGGAGCGGGAGAACAGATACGCAGTATTTT. Protein: CASSRSGRTDTQYF.

The chain employs TRBV5-4 and TRBJ1-3, with 8 positions matching TRBD1. V shed 3 bases, J shed 5 bases, and the junction held 4 bases outside the gene matches. The CDR3 sequence is 14 residues long. Germline assignment: CDR1 SGHNT and CDR2 YYREEE (reference sequence). The CDR3: CASSSGQGRNTIYF. The CDR3 DNA is TGTGCCAGCAGCTCAGGACAGGGCAGAAACACCATATATTTT.

V and J are TRBV18 and TRBJ1-1, with 8 bases fitting TRBD1. Trimming at V came to 3 bases and at J to 7 bases, leaving 7 bases not matched to a gene. This CDR3 has 14 residues. The germline gives CDR1 KGHSH, CDR2 LQKENI. The CDR3 reads CASSPRQGTGEAFF. In nucleotides, the CDR3 is TGTGCCAGCTCACCGAGACAGGGGACGGGTGAAGCTTTCTTT.

The gene calls are TRBV28 and TRBJ1-1; perhaps TRBD1 as D (6 bases). V lost 8 bases and J lost 2, with 18 bases in between. CDR3 size: 15 residues. Germline-derived CDR1 and CDR2 are MDHEN and SYDVKM. CDR3 sequence: CASRIGGALNTEAFF. The CDR3 nucleotides read TGTGCCAGCCGAATAGGGGGGGCCTTAAACACTGAAGCTTTCTTT.

The J gene is TRBJ2-3, the V gene TRBV30; 11 bases agree with TRBD2. Germline values: CDR1 GTSNPN, CDR2 SVGIG (reference sequence). V shed 4 bases and J 2 bases; nucleotides not matched to a gene: 14. This CDR3 spans 18 amino acids. The CDR3 DNA is TGTGCCTGGACCCAGAACCACGGGACTAGCGGATACACAGATACGCAGTATTTT. Translation gives CAWTQNHGTSGYTDTQYF.

The chain carries TRBV2 and TRBJ1-6, with 10 bases identical to TRBD1. With V trimmed by 8 bases and J by 9 bases, 7 bases remained unmatched. The length of the CDR3 is 14 residues. CDR1 and CDR2 (germline): SNHLY, FYNNEI. The CDR3 here is CASGTDRGRSPLHF. For the CDR3, the DNA is TGTGCCAGCGGGACCGACAGGGGGCGTTCACCCCTCCACTTT. Full variable domain (outside the CDR3, taken from reference TRBV2 and TRBJ1-6): EPEVTQTPSHQVTQMGQEVILRCVPISNHLYFYWYRQILGQKVEFLVSFYNNEISEKSEIFDDQFSVERPDGSNFTLKIRSTKLEDSAMYFCASGTDRGRSPLHFGNGTRLTVT.

The V gene is TRBV4-1, the J gene TRBJ2-3, with 7 bases lining up with TRBD1. The CDR3 has 17 residues. The V gene end was trimmed by 3 bases and the J gene end by 0 bases; junction bases not matched to a gene: 9. The germline V gene has CDR1 MGHRA and CDR2 YSYEKL. The CDR3 here is CASSHLSGGRSTDTQYF. The CDR3 DNA sequence: TGCGCCAGCAGCCACCTCTCAGGGGGAAGAAGCACAGATACGCAGTATTTT.

The chain links TRBV6-5 to TRBJ2-2, with unresolved D. V was clipped by 4 bases and J by 1 base, with 10 bases between them. The CDR3 contains 15 residues. Looked up from germline, CDR1 is MNHEY and CDR2 is SVGAGI. This CDR3 reads CASSSYYENTGELFF. CDR3 nucleotides: TGTGCCAGCAGTTCCTATTACGAGAACACCGGGGAGCTGTTTTTT.

The gene calls are TRBV7-9 and TRBJ2-3, with D tentatively TRBD1 (5 bases). Germline CDR1 is SEHNR and CDR2 is FQNEAQ (reference sequence). Trimming took off 1 base at V and 2 bases at J, with 16 bases between the two ends. This CDR3 comprises 17 residues. The CDR3 reads CASSLGRQGDFTDTQYF. The CDR3 nucleotides read TGTGCCAGCAGCTTAGGTCGGCAGGGCGACTTCACAGATACGCAGTATTTT.

The V gene is TRBV7-9, the J gene TRBJ2-4; TRBD1 aligns across 9 bases. CDR3 length: 16 amino acids. The junction had 5 bases not matched to a gene; V was cut back by 5 bases and J by 0 bases. CDR1 and CDR2 from the germline V gene are SEHNR and FQNEAQ (reference sequence). CDR3 in amino acids: CASSGGQGLAKNIQYF. In nucleotides, the CDR3 is TGTGCCAGCAGCGGGGGACAGGGCCTAGCCAAAAACATTCAGTACTTC.

This clone was found a few times. This chain links TRBV30 with TRBJ1-1; D gene uncertain. Germline V gene sequence: CDR1 GTSNPN, CDR2 SVGIG (reference sequence). V lost 3 bases, J lost 1 base, and 9 bases lay in between. CDR3 length: 13 residues. CDR3: CAWRVTGNTEAFF. CDR3 sequence (DNA): TGTGCCTGGAGAGTTACGGGGAACACTGAAGCTTTCTTT.

The chain is built from TRBV5-1 and TRBJ1-2, with D maybe TRBD1 (6 bases). CDR1 is SGHRS, CDR2 YFSETQ, per germline. V lost 4 bases and J 2 bases, leaving 15 bases between the germline ends. This CDR3 region has 15 residues. The CDR3 sequence: CASSPTPGGNYGYTF. The CDR3 DNA sequence: TGCGCCAGCAGCCCCACTCCGGGGGGCAACTATGGCTACACCTTC.

The chain carries TRBV5-1 and TRBJ2-7, with TRBD1 matching 10 bases. The CDR3 runs to 15 residues. Germline CDR1 is SGHRS and CDR2 is YFSETQ. J was trimmed by 7 bases and V by 0 bases; bases with no gene match: 7. The CDR3 here is CASSLGQGALGEQYF. CDR3 in DNA: TGCGCCAGCAGCTTGGGACAGGGGGCTTTGGGGGAGCAGTACTTC.

This chain uses TRBV11-2 with TRBJ2-2; D is possibly TRBD2 (5 bases). Per the germline V gene, CDR1 is SGHAT and CDR2 is FQNNGV. Between the trimmed V and J ends, which lost 3 bases and 8 bases, there was a span of 10 bases. The CDR3 loop spans 13 amino acids. The CDR3 DNA sequence: TGTGCCAGCAGCTTCCGGCCGGGAGGGGAGCTGTTTTTT. Protein: CASSFRPGGELFF. Full variable domain (rest looked up from reference TRBV11-2 and TRBJ2-2): EAGVAQSPRYKIIEKRQSVAFWCNPISGHATLYWYQQILGQGPKLLIQFQNNGVVDDSQLPKDRFSAERLKGVDSTLKIQPAKLEDSAVYLCASSFRPGGELFFGEGSRLTVL.

This rearrangement joins TRBV27 to TRBJ1-1; D is uncertain. Germline CDR1 is MNHEY and CDR2 is SMNVEV (reference sequence). This CDR3 has 13 amino acids. V was pared by 5 bases and J by 3 bases, with 10 bases between. For the CDR3, the DNA is TGTGCCAGCAGTCTCAGAGAGGACACTGAAGCTTTCTTT. It codes for CASSLREDTEAFF.

The J gene is TRBJ2-7, the V gene TRBV28; maybe TRBD1 (5 bases). Germline CDR1 is MDHEN and CDR2 is SYDVKM. This CDR3 region has 15 residues. The V gene lost 5 bases and the J gene lost 5 bases, with 19 bases spanning the gap. CDR3: CASSPLTAYRDEQYF. The CDR3, as DNA: TGTGCCAGCAGTCCGTTGACAGCGTACCGGGACGAGCAGTACTTC. Full variable domain (outside the CDR3, taken from reference TRBV28 and TRBJ2-7): DVKVTQSSRYLVKRTGEKVFLECVQDMDHENMFWYRQDPGLGLRLIYFSYDVKMKEKGDIPEGYSVSREKKERFSLILESASTNQTSMYLCASSPLTAYRDEQYFGPGTRLTVT.

The V gene is TRBV5-6, the J gene TRBJ2-7; 7 positions match TRBD2. The junction had 7 bases not matched to a gene; V was cut back by 3 bases and J by 4 bases. This CDR3 contains 14 residues. Looked up from germline, CDR1 is SGHDT and CDR2 is YYEEEE. The CDR3, as DNA: TGTGCCAGCAGCTCGGGACCGGGGGGTTACGAGCAGTACTTC. It encodes CASSSGPGGYEQYF.

The genes are TRBV9 and TRBJ1-1; no firm D call. V lost 1 base and J 1 base, leaving 8 bases between the germline ends. CDR1 is SGDLS, CDR2 YYNGEE, per germline. The CDR3 spans 14 residues. As DNA, the CDR3 is TGTGCCAGCAGCGTAACCCCAGAGAACACTGAAGCTTTCTTT. This codes for CASSVTPENTEAFF.

The chain employs TRBV28 and TRBJ1-5, with 9 bases identical to TRBD1. Germline-derived CDR1 and CDR2 are MDHEN and SYDVKM. This CDR3 has 16 amino acids. V shed 3 bases and J 7 bases; nucleotides not matched to a gene: 10. CDR3 residues: CASSFYDRGLEQPQHF. The CDR3 region has the DNA TGTGCCAGCAGTTTTTACGACAGGGGGTTAGAGCAGCCCCAGCATTTT.

The rearrangement uses TRBV5-1 and TRBJ2-3; 9 positions agree with TRBD1. The germline V gene encodes CDR1 SGHRS and CDR2 YFSETQ. CDR3 length equals 17 residues. Trimming at V came to 0 bases and at J to 1 base, leaving 6 bases not matched to a gene. CDR3 in amino acids: CASSLAPDRGRTDTQYF. The CDR3 nucleotides read TGCGCCAGCAGCTTGGCCCCGGACAGGGGACGCACAGATACGCAGTATTTT.

J is TRBJ2-6 and V is TRBV28; D is possibly TRBD1 (5 bases). Germline V gene sequence: CDR1 MDHEN, CDR2 SYDVKM. Trimming stripped 6 bases from V and 2 bases from J, with 20 bases between. This CDR3 comprises 18 residues. CDR3 sequence reads: CASSMTTAFKTGANVLTF. The CDR3 DNA follows: TGTGCCAGCAGCATGACGACAGCCTTTAAGACTGGGGCCAACGTCCTGACTTTC.

The chain uses TRBV5-1 and TRBJ2-7, with 9 nucleotides matching TRBD1. V lost 4 bases, J lost 2 bases, and 10 bases stayed unmatched. The CDR3 has 16 amino acids. CDR1 SGHRS and CDR2 YFSETQ come from the germline V gene. CDR3 amino acids: CASSRSVRQGAYEQYF. CDR3 sequence (DNA): TGCGCCAGCAGCCGATCTGTTAGACAGGGGGCCTACGAGCAGTACTTC.

The genes are TRBV6-5 and TRBJ2-7; no clear D gene. Germline V CDR1 and CDR2: MNHEY, SVGAGI. V lost 2 bases to trimming and J lost 6 bases, with 5 bases between them. The CDR3 covers 11 residues. The CDR3 loop is CASSYGPEQYF. CDR3 sequence (DNA): TGTGCCAGCAGTTACGGGCCCGAGCAGTACTTC.

This clone is a singleton in its sample. The chain joins TRBV19 to TRBJ2-1, with TRBD2 matching 13 bases. V trimming: 6 bases; J trimming: 3 bases; junction bases outside the gene matches: 2. Germline loops: CDR1 LNHDA, CDR2 SQIVND (reference sequence). The CDR3 is 15 residues long. CDR3 DNA: TGTGCCAGTAGCCGGACTAGCGGGAGCTACAATGAGCAGTTCTTC. Amino acid sequence: CASSRTSGSYNEQFF.

V usage is TRBV7-9 and J usage is TRBJ1-4; 9 nucleotides match TRBD1. The J segment lost 6 bases and the V segment lost 5 bases, leaving 1 base of the junction unmatched. Looked up from germline, CDR1 is SEHNR and CDR2 is FQNEAQ (reference sequence). The CDR3 sequence is 13 residues long. CDR3 coding DNA: TGTGCCAGCAGCCGGACAGGGGATGAAAAACTGTTTTTT. Protein product: CASSRTGDEKLFF.